Below, one TCR beta chain is given with its context. This clonotype was detected a few times. Its recognized antigen is unknown. Within one base of it there is no much larger clone, and no base qualities were kept. This entry is derived from a study of CD8 T cells in ankylosing spondylitis (dated by TCRdb to the late 2010s). Study-wide context: T cell receptor beta repertoires were profiled in healthy donors and ankylosing spondylitis patients so that disease-linked TCR variants could be found. The full study cohort comprised 25 ankylosing spondylitis patients and 110 or so healthy donors. Samples of peripheral blood were taken, and for ankylosing spondylitis patients, synovial fluid was collected as well.

The data were produced on an Illumina HiSeq 2500. TCR beta libraries were prepared by quantitative 5'-RACE with molecular barcodes. Per the source publication's procedure: A new computational method, built on a probabilistic model of VDJ rearrangement, was used to identify disease-linked TCR variants. Clones were called with MiXCR by TCRdb after fastp trimmed the public reads at Q25, and only in-frame beta chains were retained. Each CDR3 protein gets just one entry, which takes the most common genes and DNA from the rows behind it. What appears here as the V and J calls and clone size reflects TCRdb's work, not the paper's. In this sample the table shows 200,000 to 250,000 distinct CDR3 sequences, 5.5% to 7.5% of which occur a single time. The ten largest clones take up 13% to 15% of the sample. Overall study outcomes, separate from this receptor: According to the report, matched synovial fluid samples from ankylosing spondylitis patients were significantly enriched for the disease-linked clones. Blood from ankylosing spondylitis patients appeared to be characterized by a TCR beta motif made up of 8 or 9 highly homologous amino acid variants. The disease-linked clones showed a CD8+ phenotype and occurred at relatively low frequencies in peripheral blood. Some TCR beta motif variants had previously been reported in synovial fluid and blood of reactive arthritis patients, which suggested common disease-initiation mechanisms.

After removal of 2 bases from V and 3 bases from J, the junction retains 10 bases not matched to a gene. Looking up the germline V gene (reference sequence) yields CDR1 DFQATT and CDR2 SNEGSKA. From the cysteine through the phenylalanine, the CDR3 covers 16 amino acids. Only the CDR3 DNA stays, 48 bases, in frame from base 1. The rearrangement joined TRBV20-1 to TRBJ2-7, with 10 central nucleotides matching TRBD2. The sequenced material came from blood, either unsorted or a sorted T cell fraction (not recorded which). This receptor was taken from a male donor with ankylosing spondylitis. The DNA sequence follows: TGCAGTGCTAGACCTAGCGGGAGCATGGCCCTCTACGAGCAGTACTTC. This yields the protein CSARPSGSMALYEQYF.